Shown below are 10 T cell receptor beta chains from a single sample sequenced in a study of cytomegalovirus exposure and HLA in healthy donors. Amplification used 60 Vbeta primers and 13 Jbeta primers. The assay was immunoSEQ multiplex PCR, and TCRdb's table has in-frame clones only and misses some. The sample has approximately 77,000 clones; roughly two thirds are singletons. The sample consisted of PBMCs. These receptors were collected from a man aged 55 to 69 in good health and CMV-seropositive.

This clone was detected only a few times. The chain links TRBV4-3 to TRBJ1-2, with unresolved D. V dropped 2 bases and J dropped 2 bases, with 9 bases sitting between them. CDR3 length: 14 residues. CDR1 is LGHNA and CDR2 is YSLEER in the germline V gene. The CDR3 region is CASSQQVVNYGYTF. As DNA, the CDR3 is TGCGCCAGCAGCCAACAGGTCGTAAACTATGGCTACACCTTC.

This rearrangement joins TRBV7-6 to TRBJ2-7; 9 bases are shared with TRBD1. Trimming took 3 bases from V and 5 from J; bases not matched to a gene: 2. The CDR3 loop spans 13 amino acids. Germline V lookup: CDR1 SGHVS, CDR2 FNYEAQ. CDR3 nucleotides: TGTGCCAGCAGCTTGGGACAGGGAAACGAGCAGTACTTC. This encodes CASSLGQGNEQYF.

The rearrangement uses TRBV6-1 and TRBJ1-1; 7 bases fit TRBD1. Germline CDR1 and CDR2: MNHNS and SASEGT. Unmatched junction bases numbered 7, after V lost 8 bases and J lost 1 base. The CDR3 has 14 amino acids. CDR3 DNA sequence: TGTGCCAGCCTGCCCGGGACAGCGAACACTGAAGCTTTCTTT. Translated: CASLPGTANTEAFF.

This clone was recorded a few times. This chain links TRBV5-5 with TRBJ1-3; TRBD1 might be the D (5 bases). Between the trimmed V and J ends, which lost 0 bases and 1 base, there was a span of 11 bases. This CDR3 is 16 amino acids long. Germline V lookup: CDR1 SGHKS, CDR2 YYEKEE (reference sequence). The CDR3 region is CASSLGARGSGNTIYF. The CDR3 region has the DNA TGTGCCAGCAGCTTGGGGGCACGGGGGTCTGGAAACACCATATATTTT. Combining the CDR3 with reference TRBV5-5 and TRBJ1-3 gives the whole variable domain DAGVTQSPTHLIKTRGQQVTLRCSPISGHKSVSWYQQVLGQGPQFIFQYYEKEERGRGNFPDRFSARQFPNYSSELNVNALLLGDSALYLCASSLGARGSGNTIYFGEGSWLTVV.

This clone appeared a single time. J is TRBJ2-1 and V is TRBV27, with D unresolved. CDR3 size: 14 residues. V was trimmed by 4 bases and J by 0 bases, leaving 7 bases between them. The germline CDR1 and CDR2 sequences are MNHEY and SMNVEV (reference sequence). In nucleotides, the CDR3 is TGTGCCAGCAGTTGGCGGAACTCCTACAATGAGCAGTTCTTC. Amino acid sequence: CASSWRNSYNEQFF.

A single count supports this clone. V is TRBV5-1 and J is TRBJ1-4; no definite D call. V was cut by 4 bases and J by 6 bases, with 13 bases left in between. CDR1 and CDR2 from the germline V gene are SGHRS and YFSETQ. This CDR3 has 14 amino acids. In DNA, the CDR3 is TGCGCCAGCAGCCTTCAGGAGGCGGATGAAAAACTGTTTTTT. Amino acids: CASSLQEADEKLFF.

The chain carries TRBV28 and TRBJ1-1; D gene unclear. V was trimmed by 2 bases and J by 10 bases, leaving 11 bases between them. The CDR3 runs to 12 residues. Germline loops: CDR1 MDHEN, CDR2 SYDVKM. The CDR3 loop is CASSLVDRGAFF. The CDR3 DNA reads TGTGCCAGCAGTTTAGTAGATCGGGGAGCTTTCTTT.

This clone has only a few counts. V usage is TRBV4-3 and J usage is TRBJ1-4, with a tentative D call TRBD1 (6 bases). V shed 0 bases and J shed 7 bases, with 12 bases lying between them. The CDR3 is made up of 15 amino acids. CDR1 and CDR2 from the germline V gene are LGHNA and YSLEER. CDR3 amino acids: CASSQDSTGIEKLFF. The CDR3 DNA reads TGCGCCAGCAGCCAAGATTCCACAGGGATTGAAAAACTGTTTTTT.

The chain couples TRBV6-5 to TRBJ2-1; TRBD2 matches 9 bases. V lost 2 bases to trimming and J lost 4 bases; unmatched junction nucleotides: 0. The length of the CDR3 is 14 residues. Germline CDR1 reads MNHEY; CDR2 reads SVGAGI. The DNA for the CDR3 is TGTGCCAGCAGTTACAGCGGGGGGTACAATGAGCAGTTCTTC. This gives the protein CASSYSGGYNEQFF.

The rearrangement joins TRBV19 to TRBJ2-1; 9 bases are a match to TRBD2. After removal of 10 bases from V and 9 bases from J, the junction contained 13 bases not matched to a gene. CDR1 and CDR2 from the germline V gene are LNHDA and SQIVND (reference sequence). There are 14 residues in the CDR3. The CDR3 here is CATGSLAGRGEQFF. The CDR3 coding sequence is TGTGCCACCGGCAGTCTAGCGGGAAGGGGTGAGCAGTTCTTC.